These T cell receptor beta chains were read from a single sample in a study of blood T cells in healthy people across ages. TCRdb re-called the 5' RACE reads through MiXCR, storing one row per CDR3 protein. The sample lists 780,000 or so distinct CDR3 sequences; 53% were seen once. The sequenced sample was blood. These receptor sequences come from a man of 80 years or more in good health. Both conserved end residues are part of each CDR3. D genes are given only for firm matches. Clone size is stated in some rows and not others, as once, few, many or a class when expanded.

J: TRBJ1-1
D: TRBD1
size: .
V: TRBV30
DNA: TGTGCCGGACGACAGGGCTTAGCGACTGAAGCTTTCTTT
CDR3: CAGRQGLATEAFF

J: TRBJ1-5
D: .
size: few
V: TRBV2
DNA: TGTGCCAGCAGTGTAGGGGGGGCCCGGGCTCAGCCCCAGCATTTT
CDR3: CASSVGGARAQPQHF

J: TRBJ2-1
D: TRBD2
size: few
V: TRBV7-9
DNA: TGTGCCAGCAGCCCGGACGGGACTAGCGCTGAGCAGTTCTTC
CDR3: CASSPDGTSAEQFF

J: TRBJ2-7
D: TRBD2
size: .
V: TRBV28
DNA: TGTGCCAGCTCCACCGCTCTAGCGGTTCTGGGCGAGCAGTACTTC
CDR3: CASSTALAVLGEQYF

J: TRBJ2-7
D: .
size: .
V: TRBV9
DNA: TGTGCCAGCAGCAGTCGGGAGAGGAGCTACGAGCAGTACTTC
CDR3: CASSSRERSYEQYF

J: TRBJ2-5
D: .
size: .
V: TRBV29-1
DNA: TGCAGCGTTGAGGTTGGGGTAGAGACCCAGTACTTC
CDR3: CSVEVGVETQYF

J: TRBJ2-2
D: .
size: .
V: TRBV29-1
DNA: TGCAGCGTTGAATACAGGCCCAAGGAGCTGTTTTTT
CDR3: CSVEYRPKELFF

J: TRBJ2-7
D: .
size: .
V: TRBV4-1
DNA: TGCGCCAGCAGCTATTCTCTGGAGGGAGTCTTATCCTACGAGCAGTACTTC
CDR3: CASSYSLEGVLSYEQYF

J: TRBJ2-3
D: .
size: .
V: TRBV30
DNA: TGTGCCTGGAGTGTAAGAGGAAACGCGTATTTT
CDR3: CAWSVRGNAYF

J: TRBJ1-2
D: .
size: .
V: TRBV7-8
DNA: TGTGCCAGCAGCGTAGCCGGTAATAACTATGGCTACACCTTC
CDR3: CASSVAGNNYGYTF

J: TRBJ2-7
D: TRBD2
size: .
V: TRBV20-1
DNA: TGCAGTGCTAGCGCACTTACGGGAGGGCCTAGGGGGCAGTACTTC
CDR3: CSASALTGGPRGQYF

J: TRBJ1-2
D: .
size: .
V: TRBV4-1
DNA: TGCGCCAGCAGCCAAGATGACGTCACTAACTATGGCTACACCTTC
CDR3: CASSQDDVTNYGYTF

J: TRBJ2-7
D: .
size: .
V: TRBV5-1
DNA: TGCGCCAGCAGAAGGGACACGTCCTACGAGCAGTACTTC
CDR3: CASRRDTSYEQYF

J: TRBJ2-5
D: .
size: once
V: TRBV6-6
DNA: TGTGCCAGCAGCGACCCCATGGGAGGCGAGACCCAGTACTTC
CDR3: CASSDPMGGETQYF

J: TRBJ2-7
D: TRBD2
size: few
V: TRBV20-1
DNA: TGCAGTGCTGCCGGGACTAGCGGGAGAGGACTGTACGAGCAGTACTTC
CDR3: CSAAGTSGRGLYEQYF

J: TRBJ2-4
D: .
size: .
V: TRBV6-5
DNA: TGTGCCAGCAGTTACGCTAGGGAGCAGTACTTC
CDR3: CASSYAREQYF

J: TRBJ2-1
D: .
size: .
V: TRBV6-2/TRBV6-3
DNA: TGTGCCAGCAGTTACCGAAAGAGAAGCACCTACAATGAGCAGTTCTTC
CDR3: CASSYRKRSTYNEQFF

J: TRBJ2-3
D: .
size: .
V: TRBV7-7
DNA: TGTGCTAGCAGCGCGGGCGTTACAGATACGCAGTATTTT
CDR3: CASSAGVTDTQYF

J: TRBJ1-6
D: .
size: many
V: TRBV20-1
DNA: TGCAGTGCTCCCCTCCCCGGGGCGGATTCACCCCTCCACTTT
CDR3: CSAPLPGADSPLHF

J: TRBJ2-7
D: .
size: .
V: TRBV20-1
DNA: TGCAGTGCTAATCCACGGGAGAGAGCCTACGAGCAGTACTTC
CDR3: CSANPRERAYEQYF

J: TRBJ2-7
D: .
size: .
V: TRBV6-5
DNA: TGTGCCAGCAGTTTGACCGATACCTACGAGCAGTACTTC
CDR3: CASSLTDTYEQYF

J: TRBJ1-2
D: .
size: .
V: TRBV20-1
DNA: TGCAGTGCTAGAGATCCCAACGGCTCCTATGGCTACACCTTC
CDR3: CSARDPNGSYGYTF

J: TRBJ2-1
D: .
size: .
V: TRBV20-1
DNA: TGCAGTGCCCACGAGAGGGGGGGGGGAAATGAGCAGTTCTTC
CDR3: CSAHERGGGNEQFF

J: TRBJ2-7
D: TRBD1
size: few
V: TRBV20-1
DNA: TGCAGTGCTGTGGGGACAGGGGGATACGAGCAGTACTTC
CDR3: CSAVGTGGYEQYF

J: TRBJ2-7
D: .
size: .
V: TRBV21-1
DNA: TGTGCCAGTAGCCGAAGTTGGCCTAGCGGTACGGGGGAGCAGTACTTC
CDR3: CASSRSWPSGTGEQYF

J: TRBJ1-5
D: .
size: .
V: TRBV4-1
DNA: TGCGCCAGCAGCCAAGGGCAAGGACCTGGCAGTCAGCCCCAGCATTTT
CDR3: CASSQGQGPGSQPQHF